This T cell receptor (beta chain) was profiled in a study of T-cell reconstitution after alpha-beta-depleted transplantation in children. The CDR3 covers 12 residues. V was pared by 6 bases and J by 5 bases, with 9 bases between. The TCRbeta library was prepared with unique molecular identifiers. In TCRdb, the PCR reads were re-called with MiXCR into one record per CDR3 protein. The data show more than 550,000 distinct CDR3 sequences, with roughly a tenth seen just once and less than 5% held by the top ten. The rearrangement joins TRBV12-3 or TRBV12-4 to TRBJ2-3; D perhaps matches TRBD1 (5 bases). The source material was PBMCs from the stem cell graft donor, sampled from the stem cell graft. The TCR comes from a human donor who donated a stem cell graft to a child with acute myeloid leukemia. This chain's CDR3 is CASRKDIDTQYF. The CDR3 DNA follows: TGTGCCAGCAGAAAGGACATAGATACGCAGTATTTT.